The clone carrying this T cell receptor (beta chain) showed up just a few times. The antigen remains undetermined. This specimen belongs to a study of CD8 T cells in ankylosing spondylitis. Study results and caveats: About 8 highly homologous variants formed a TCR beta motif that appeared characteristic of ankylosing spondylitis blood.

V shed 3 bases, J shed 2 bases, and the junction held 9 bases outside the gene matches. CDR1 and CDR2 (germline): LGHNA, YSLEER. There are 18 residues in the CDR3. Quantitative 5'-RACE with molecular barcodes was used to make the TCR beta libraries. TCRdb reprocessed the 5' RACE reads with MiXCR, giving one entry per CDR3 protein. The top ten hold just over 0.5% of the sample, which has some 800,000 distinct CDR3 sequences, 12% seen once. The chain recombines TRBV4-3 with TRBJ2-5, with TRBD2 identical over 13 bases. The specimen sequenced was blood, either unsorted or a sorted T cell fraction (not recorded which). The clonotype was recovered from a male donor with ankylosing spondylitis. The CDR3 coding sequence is TGCGCCAGCAGCCACGGACTAGCGGGGGCCTTGAATCAAGAGACCCAGTACTTC. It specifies CASSHGLAGALNQETQYF.